This TCR beta chain was documented in a study of radiotherapy plus CTLA-4 blockade in lung cancer. Study overall: Objective responses were recorded in more than 15% of patients, with disease control recorded in 25% to 40%. Findings and caveats of the study: Radiotherapy plus ipilimumab was followed by expansion in blood of tumor-derived TCR clones. Reports state that early shifts in blood T cell clones, with interferon-beta, best predicted response.

It was focal radiation plus CTLA-4 blockade with ipilimumab that patients with chemo-refractory metastatic non-small-cell lung cancer received. Notes on this clone: Its target is not known.

Germline lookup yields CDR1 MNHEY and CDR2 SMNVEV (reference sequence). The CDR3 has 15 amino acids. The junction had 6 bases not matched to a gene; V was cut back by 3 bases and J by 4 bases. The table came from immunoSEQ multiplex PCR; TCRdb's copy has only in-frame clones and leaves some out. The sample consists of about 55,000 clones, approximately 84% of them appearing once. Sequenced here: peripheral blood, sampled from a patient treated with radiotherapy plus ipilimumab. The TCR was taken from a human donor with non-small cell lung cancer whose response to radiotherapy plus ipilimumab could not be evaluated. This sequence joins TRBV27 and TRBJ2-1, with TRBD2 identical over 7 bases. Written as DNA, the CDR3 is TGTGCCAGCAGTTTGGGGCGGGAGCATTACAATGAGCAGTTCTTC. It translates to CASSLGREHYNEQFF.